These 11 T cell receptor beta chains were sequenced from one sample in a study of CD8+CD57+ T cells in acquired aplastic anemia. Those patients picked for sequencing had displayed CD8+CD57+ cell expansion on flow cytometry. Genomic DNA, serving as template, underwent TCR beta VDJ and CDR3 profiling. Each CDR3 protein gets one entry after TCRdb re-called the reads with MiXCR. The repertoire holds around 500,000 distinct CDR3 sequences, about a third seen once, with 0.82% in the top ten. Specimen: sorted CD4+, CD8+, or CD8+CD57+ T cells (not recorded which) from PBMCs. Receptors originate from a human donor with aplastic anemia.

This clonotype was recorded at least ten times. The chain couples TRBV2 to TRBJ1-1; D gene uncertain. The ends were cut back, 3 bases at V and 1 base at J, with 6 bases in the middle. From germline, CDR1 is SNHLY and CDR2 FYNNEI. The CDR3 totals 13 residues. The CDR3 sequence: CASSDDSNTEAFF. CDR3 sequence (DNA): TGTGCCAGCAGTGACGATTCGAACACTGAAGCTTTCTTT.

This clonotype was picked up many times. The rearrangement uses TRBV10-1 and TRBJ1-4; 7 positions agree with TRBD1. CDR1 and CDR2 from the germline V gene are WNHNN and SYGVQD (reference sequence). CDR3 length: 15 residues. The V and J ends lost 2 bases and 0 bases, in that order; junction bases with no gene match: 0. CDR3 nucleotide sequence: TGCGCCAGCAGTGAGACAGGGGCAACTAATGAAAAACTGTTTTTT. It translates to CASSETGATNEKLFF.

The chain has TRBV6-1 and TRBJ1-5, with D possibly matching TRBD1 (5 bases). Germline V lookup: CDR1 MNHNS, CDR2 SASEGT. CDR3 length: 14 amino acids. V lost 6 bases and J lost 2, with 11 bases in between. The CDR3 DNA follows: TGTGCCAGCAGAGGCAGGGCGGGCAATCAGCCCCAGCATTTT. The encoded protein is CASRGRAGNQPQHF.

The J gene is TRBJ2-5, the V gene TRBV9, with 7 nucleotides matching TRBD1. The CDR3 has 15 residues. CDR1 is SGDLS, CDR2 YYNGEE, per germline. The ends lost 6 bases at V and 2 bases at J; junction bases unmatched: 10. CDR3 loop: CASTTTGAEQETQYF. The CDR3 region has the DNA TGTGCCAGCACAACAACAGGGGCCGAACAAGAGACCCAGTACTTC.

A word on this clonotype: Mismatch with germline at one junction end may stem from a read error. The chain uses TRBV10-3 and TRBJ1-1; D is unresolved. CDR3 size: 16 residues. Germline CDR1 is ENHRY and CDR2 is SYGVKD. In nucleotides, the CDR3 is TGTGCCAGCAGTTACTCGATTCGGCGGGGGAACACTGAAGCTTTCTTT. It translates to CASSYSIRRGNTEAFF.

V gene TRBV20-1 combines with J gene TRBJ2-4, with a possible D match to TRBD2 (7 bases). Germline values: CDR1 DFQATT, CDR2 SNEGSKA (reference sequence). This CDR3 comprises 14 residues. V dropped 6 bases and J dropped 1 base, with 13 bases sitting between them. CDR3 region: CSAGAGAAKNIQYF. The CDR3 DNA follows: TGCAGTGCGGGGGCGGGAGCGGCCAAAAACATTCAGTACTTC.

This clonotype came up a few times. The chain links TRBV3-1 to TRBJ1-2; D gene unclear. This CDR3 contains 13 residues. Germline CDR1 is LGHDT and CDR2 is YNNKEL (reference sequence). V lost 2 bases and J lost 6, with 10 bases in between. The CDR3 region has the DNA TGTGCCAGCAGCCAATACAGACGGGATGGCTACACCTTC. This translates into CASSQYRRDGYTF.

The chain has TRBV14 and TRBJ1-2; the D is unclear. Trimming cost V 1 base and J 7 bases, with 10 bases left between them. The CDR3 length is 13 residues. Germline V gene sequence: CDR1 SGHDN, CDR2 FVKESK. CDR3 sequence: CASSQASGGGYTF. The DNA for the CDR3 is TGTGCCAGCAGCCAAGCGTCAGGAGGTGGCTACACCTTC.

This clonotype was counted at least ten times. The CDR3 DNA reads TGTGCCAGCAGTGAAAGGGACAGGGTGATTAATGGCTACACCTTC. Translation: CASSERDRVINGYTF. The V gene is TRBV2, the J gene TRBJ1-2; TRBD1 agrees at 9 bases. The CDR3 is 15 residues long. Per the germline V gene, CDR1 is SNHLY and CDR2 is FYNNEI. V was clipped by 2 bases and J by 6 bases; unmatched bases: 7.

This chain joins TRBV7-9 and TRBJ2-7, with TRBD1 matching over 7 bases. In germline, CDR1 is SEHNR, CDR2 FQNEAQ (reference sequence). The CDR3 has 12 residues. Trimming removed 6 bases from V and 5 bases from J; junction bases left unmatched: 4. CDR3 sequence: CASRFGTDEQYF. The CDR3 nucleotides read TGTGCCAGCAGATTTGGGACAGACGAGCAGTACTTC.

The CDR3 coding sequence is TGTGCCACCAGCAGAGAGGACAACGGAAATGGCTACACCTTC. Translation gives CATSREDNGNGYTF. V usage is TRBV15 and J usage is TRBJ1-2, with D possibly matching TRBD1 (5 bases). Germline CDR1 LNHNV, CDR2 YYDKDF (reference sequence). CDR3 length: 14 residues. Trimming removed 0 bases from V and 6 bases from J, with 11 bases in between.